This T cell receptor (beta chain) was obtained from a study of radiation and T cells in renal cell carcinoma. Time point reported: blood 2 weeks post-SBRT. The treatment is: 15 Gy SBRT to primary tumor, nephrectomy 4 weeks later. The CDR3 sequence is 13 residues long. Germline V gene data show CDR1 as MNHEY and CDR2 as SMNVEV (reference sequence). V dropped 5 bases and J dropped 5 bases, with 12 bases sitting between them. Produced via immunoSEQ multiplex PCR; TCRdb's table is partial and in-frame only. The sample consists of about 150,000 clones, roughly 87% of them appearing once. This sample comprised blood, obtained from a patient whose treatment included radiotherapy and nephrectomy. The chain employs TRBV27 and TRBJ1-1; tentative D call: TRBD1 (6 bases). The receptor was isolated from a woman aged 50 to 60 with renal cell carcinoma. As DNA, the CDR3 is TGTGCCAGCAGTCGCTTGGACAGAACTGAAGCTTTCTTT. This encodes CASSRLDRTEAFF.